This T cell receptor beta chain appears in the sequencing data of a study of blood T cells in healthy people across ages. A second PCR of 7 to 11 cycles used a sample-barcoded 5' primer and a J-beta primer mix. TCRdb re-analysed the 5' RACE reads in MiXCR, keeping a single row per CDR3 protein. The table has over 1.5 million distinct CDR3 sequences, about 49% seen once. The CDR3 is made up of 17 amino acids. V was clipped by 4 bases and J by 0 bases, with 17 bases between them. CDR1 and CDR2 (germline): SGHDT, YYEEEE. The sequence came from a woman aged 40 to 50 in good health. The sample consisted of blood. The J gene is TRBJ2-1, the V gene TRBV5-6; D possibly uses TRBD1 or TRBD2 (5 bases each). The CDR3 coding sequence is TGTGCCAGCAGCCCCTCGCGAGGGGTACCCTCCTACAATGAGCAGTTCTTC. Protein sequence: CASSPSRGVPSYNEQFF.